Listed below are T cell receptor beta chains from one sample, sequenced in a study of identifying expanded T cells in peripheral blood. The table came from immunoSEQ multiplex PCR; TCRdb's copy has only in-frame clones and leaves some out. The sample lists approximately 110,000 clones, approximately 90% seen once, with approximately 16% in the top ten. Sequencing was done on a sample of blood. The receptors were gathered from a person between 18 and 75 years old in good health. Each CDR3 is given without its conserved first and last residue. A row's size may be missing; if present it is once, few, many or a size class.

-,TRBV18,TRBJ2-5,ASSPPFPGEETQY
-,TRBV7-8,TRBJ1-1,ASSPRQGLEAF
-,TRBV6-6,TRBJ1-2,ASSPGWTNYGYT
-,TRBV5-4,TRBJ2-1,ASSAPSQPILNEQF
once,TRBV19,TRBJ1-4,ASSPGQGAFEKLF
-,TRBV6-5,TRBJ1-4,ASGWGEKLF
-,TRBV15,TRBJ2-7,ATSSTWDGGAYEQY
-,TRBV27,TRBJ2-7,ASSRDRRPYEQY
-,TRBV5-4,TRBJ1-2,ASSPTTGGNYGYT
-,TRBV19,TRBJ2-3,ASSIIPARGARGTDTQY
few,TRBV4-3,TRBJ2-7,ASSQDRRGYHEQY
once,TRBV7-2,TRBJ1-5,ASSLGPYSNQPQH
-,TRBV9,TRBJ2-1,ASRRSGTAEIDEQF
-,TRBV5-1,TRBJ2-2,ASSWTGAKNGELF
-,TRBV5-6,TRBJ2-2,ASSLFRGALF
-,TRBV6-5,TRBJ2-5,ASSYFGLHQETQY
-,TRBV5-1,TRBJ2-5,ASSLVLAGGPSRETQY
-,TRBV9,TRBJ2-7,ASSVLGGAGEQY
-,TRBV9,TRBJ2-1,ASSPSSYNEQF
-,TRBV2,TRBJ2-1,ASSPLGVSYNEQF
-,TRBV6-4,TRBJ2-5,ASSATGLETQY
-,TRBV7-8,TRBJ2-2,ASRTIALWAGELF
-,TRBV27,TRBJ1-1,ASSLAANTEAF
once,TRBV18,TRBJ2-3,ASSPPDVSGGAGTQY
-,TRBV19,TRBJ2-5,ASGRQGQETQY
-,TRBV19,TRBJ1-1,ASSMAGYTEAF
-,TRBV6-5,TRBJ1-1,ASTPTGGDSAF
-,TRBV28,TRBJ1-4,ASSSPSGGGLEKLF
-,TRBV2,TRBJ1-5,ASSGIPGGNQPQH
-,TRBV27,TRBJ2-3,ASSLIALSTDTQY
-,TRBV4-3,TRBJ1-2,ASSRQDSAGKASNYGYT
-,TRBV5-5,TRBJ2-5,ASPEGAISQETQY
-,TRBV4-3,TRBJ1-5,ASSQDRGRAQPQH
once,TRBV29-1,TRBJ1-2,SVGNSGGYGYT
-,TRBV28,-,ASSFTREQY
-,TRBV5-6,TRBJ1-6,ASQMEGSPLH
-,TRBV4-3,TRBJ1-3,ASSQAPIRTSSGNTIY
many,TRBV4-3,TRBJ1-2,ASSQESTGGRYT
-,TRBV19,TRBJ1-5,ASSTGNRQPQH
-,TRBV4-3,TRBJ1-1,ASSQDQDPNTEAF
few,TRBV19,TRBJ1-2,ASSGGLGYGYT
-,TRBV2,TRBJ2-1,ASSGGSATANEQF
once,TRBV19,TRBJ1-5,ASSGQFSNQPQH
-,TRBV18,TRBJ1-6,ASSPRWGEGNSPLH
-,TRBV7-9,TRBJ1-4,ASSPGRANEKLF
-,TRBV13,TRBJ2-3,ASSSGTAATDTQY
-,TRBV4-3,TRBJ1-3,ASSQYSGHFSSGNTIY
-,TRBV6-6,TRBJ1-2,ASSYGTGEGYT
-,TRBV27,TRBJ1-1,ASSLLGGGLEAF
-,TRBV19,TRBJ1-2,ASSMGAQGYT
-,TRBV9,TRBJ2-1,ASSIGTSSYNEQF
-,TRBV10-3,TRBJ1-1,AISDTTSQAF
-,TRBV29-1,TRBJ1-1,SVEQGRNTEAF
-,TRBV4-3,TRBJ1-6,ASSQDSDNISPLH
-,TRBV7-2,TRBJ1-2,ASSPGTGLANYGYT